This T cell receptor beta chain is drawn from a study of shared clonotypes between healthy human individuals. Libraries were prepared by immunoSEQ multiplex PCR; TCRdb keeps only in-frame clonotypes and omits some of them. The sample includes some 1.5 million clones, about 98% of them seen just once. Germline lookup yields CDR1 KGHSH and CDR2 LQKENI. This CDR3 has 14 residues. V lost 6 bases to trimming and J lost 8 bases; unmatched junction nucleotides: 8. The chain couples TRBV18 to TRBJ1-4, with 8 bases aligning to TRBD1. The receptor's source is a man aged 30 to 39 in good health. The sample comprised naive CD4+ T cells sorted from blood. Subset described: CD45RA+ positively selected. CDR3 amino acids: CASSRTGPGEKLFF. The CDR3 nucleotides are TGTGCCAGCTCGCGGACAGGGCCAGGAGAAAAACTGTTTTTT.